Sequencing of this T cell receptor (beta chain) was carried out in a study of blood T cells in healthy people across ages. PCR was performed a second time for 7 to 11 cycles using a sample-barcoded 5' primer and a J-beta primer mix. Each CDR3 protein gets one entry after TCRdb re-called the 5' RACE reads with MiXCR. The table lists more than 500,000 distinct CDR3 sequences, roughly a quarter of them singletons, with 3% to 4% in the top ten. This sample was shared with a second study, whose subject was T cells of mothers and their children. This second report adds: In this cohort, donors were a few healthy Caucasian mothers plus their six children. The second PCR's M1S primer added sample barcodes and 2-4 random nucleotides.

The sequence came from a boy younger than 10 in good health. The specimen sequenced was blood.

The CDR3: CASSLLDLQETQYF. DNA of the CDR3: TGTGCCAGCAGCTTATTGGACCTTCAAGAGACCCAGTACTTC. The chain is built from TRBV7-3 and TRBJ2-5, with D unresolved. CDR3 length: 14 residues. Germline CDR1 reads SGHTA; CDR2 reads FQGTGA. V was shortened by 2 bases and J by 2 bases, with 9 bases between the two germline ends.